This TCR beta chain was identified in a study of T cells in Graves' hyperthyroidism and ophthalmopathy. This clonotype was detected only a few times. Per germline, CDR1 SEHNR and CDR2 FQNEAQ (reference sequence). V gave up 0 bases and J gave up 4 bases, with 11 bases separating them. CDR3 size: 15 residues. Amplified TCR beta CDR3 regions derived from RNA transcripts. HTBI primers were used for first-round RT-PCR of the TCR CDR3. TCRdb passed the multiplex PCR reads through MiXCR, listing each CDR3 protein once. The sample consists of about 260,000 distinct CDR3 sequences, about a sixth of them appearing once.

The specimen sequenced was blood. The rearrangement uses TRBV7-9 and TRBJ2-3; D gene unclear. This clonotype was obtained from a woman aged 18-29 years with Graves' ophthalmopathy. The chain's CDR3 is CASSLARITADTQYF. CDR3 bases: TGTGCCAGCAGCTTAGCAAGGATTACCGCAGATACGCAGTATTTT.